The present T cell receptor beta chain was sequenced within a study of T-cell memory formation after mild COVID-19. The overall study: TCR clusters were mostly donor specific. Regarding the study as a whole: Day 15 to 85 contracting clones showed balanced CD4/CD8; day 15 to 37 expanders favored CD4+.

TCR alpha and TCR beta cDNA libraries with sample barcodes and UMIs came from 5'RACE using constant-segment primers. TCRdb re-called the 5' RACE reads through MiXCR, storing one row per CDR3 protein. The sample lists roughly 450,000 distinct CDR3 sequences; around a sixth were seen once. With respect to this clonotype: Its antigen is still unknown.

The CDR3 has 15 amino acids. V was trimmed by 3 bases and J by 8 bases, leaving 16 bases between them. Germline assignment: CDR1 KGHDR and CDR2 SFDVKD. The clonotype comes from an adult woman who had mild COVID-19 (a few samples of this study predate the infection). Cell type and time point are not known. This sequence joins TRBV24-1 and TRBJ2-4, with D perhaps given as TRBD1 or TRBD2 (7 bases each). The sequenced sample was PBMCs or a T cell subset sorted from them (not recorded which). CDR3 bases: TGTGCCACCAGTGATCCGCGGTCAGGGGGGGACATTCAGTACTTC. Encoded protein: CATSDPRSGGDIQYF.